What follows describes a single TCR beta chain. The antigen it binds to is not known. Qualities for individual bases were not recorded, and no much larger clone is one base off. Reading from cysteine to phenylalanine, the CDR3 counts 15 amino acids. Left in the record is the CDR3 DNA by itself, 45 bases read in frame from the first base. Germline trimming: 5 bases from V, 6 bases from J; junction bases outside gene matches: 7. CDR1 and CDR2, per the germline V gene (reference sequence), are SSHAT and FNYEAQ. The data originate from a study of cytomegalovirus exposure and HLA in healthy donors (dated by TCRdb to 2016 to 2017). Concerning the study at large: An earlier analysis of some 600 of the donors reported over 250 Gb of sequence data and around 100 million unique TCR beta sequences obtained from about 180 million T cells. About 320 gigabases of sequencing data and 70 million to 85 million unique TCR sequences were included in an early release covering around 650 HLA-typed donors. Class I and class II HLA loci were covered by the typing at four-digit resolution. Across some 400 genotyped donors of the cohort, an average of about 240,000 unique TCR beta nucleotide sequences per donor were sequenced, and roughly 20% of those sequences were non-productive. The number of donors typed differed by locus, with about 629-640 for A, B, C, DRB1 and DQB1, roughly 520 for DQA1, 606 for DPA1, and under 490 for DPB1. All discovery cohort repertoires had been generated on a single sequencing platform. In a later analysis, previously published TCR beta repertoires from more than 500 donors were re-analyzed and high-resolution HLA genotyping was added so that TCR occurrence patterns could be studied. A separate validation cohort of roughly 130 different subjects was used in addition to the roughly 670-subject first cohort. The study aimed to test whether cataloging public T cell receptors could reveal signatures of past pathogen exposure. To decide whether each TCR beta V gene segment behaved as functional or pseudogenic, an earlier analysis of some 600 of the donors relied on high-throughput TCR beta sequencing. Of the roughly 400 genotyped donors, about 80% fell in the genetic ancestry cluster associated with self-reported Caucasian donors. A later genetic analysis used genome-wide SNP genotypes for about 60% of the 666 donors, treating that subset as a discovery cohort. High-throughput TCR immunosequencing, statistical association of individual TCRs with disease status, and machine learning were combined to predict cytomegalovirus infection status. Rather than using new phenotypic data, the later analysis identified candidate immune exposures from TCR beta sequences and from how often those sequences occurred across donors. Several DR-DQ haplotypes were handled as single units for association and clustering because linkage in the cohort was strong. The study profiled the T cell repertoires of hundreds of subjects by immunosequencing and related them to cytomegalovirus serostatus. Alongside the repertoire data, information on donor age, sex, ethnicity and CMV serostatus was compiled. The investigation overall reported the following: In vitro tests confirmed that a few of the cytomegalovirus-associated TCR beta chains recognize cytomegalovirus antigens. Cytomegalovirus status was reported to be diagnosed by the classifier with high specificity and sensitivity in both the original and validation cohorts. Correlated functional status among segregating V segments might reflect linkage disequilibrium, but an unknown experimental factor could not be ruled out. A group of highly shared sequence variants was considered likely to be a technical artifact of the sequencing pipeline. Approximately 16 rarely observed V segments, including chromosome 9 orphons, were excluded from the earlier analysis of about 610 of the donors because counts were too low. In an earlier analysis of approximately 590 of the donors, most TCR beta V segments were observed in productive rearrangements about 87% or about 30% of the time, broadly matching IMGT annotations. A later genetic analysis associated a missense DCLRE1C variant with V-gene and J-gene trimming of TCR beta chains, and an independent cohort replicated the association. HLA typing was unavailable for some donors at each locus, so association tests used only the typed subset. Most CMV-associated TCR beta chains appeared to be HLA-restricted in a later analysis, and the HLA associations seemed to be driven largely by CMV exposure. Some IMGT-functional V segments, including TRBV6-2 and TRBV6-3, could not be distinguished by the 87-base-pair reads and were therefore excluded. Most TCR sequences were seen in very few donors, while some public TCRs were found in many individuals. Sequencing depth was assumed to be roughly uniform across donors in the presence/absence analyses, though that assumption may not hold. It was suggested by the authors that the approach could potentially be generalized to other disease states and immunological phenotypes. The study listed 150 to 200 TCR beta chains as associated with cytomegalovirus. A later analysis found that TCR association rates varied across HLA loci, with DRB1 alleles showing the most associated TCRs and HLA-C alleles the fewest. At a false discovery rate of 0.05, a later analysis linked some 17,000 TCR beta sequences to specific HLA alleles. When HLA alleles, especially DR and DQ, strongly co-occurred, attributing TCR associations to individual alleles was difficult. For the cohort, immune exposure information was limited to CMV serostatus. Compared with equally common non-associated chains, HLA-associated TCR beta chains in a later analysis were more clonally expanded and had lower generation probabilities. According to a later analysis, parvovirus B19, influenza, CMV and Epstein-Barr virus appeared linked to several top co-occurrence clusters. A further reported finding was that TCR beta sequences accurately predicted the HLA-A and HLA-B alleles for most subjects in the first cohort. The cohort was sequenced for TCR beta chains only, and without alpha or paired-chain data the features that could be detected were limited. In a later genetic analysis, fewer N-insertions in productive TCRs were reported among donors in an Asian-associated ancestry cluster than the approximately 670-donor mean.

The library was built by means of the immunoSEQ multiplex PCR assay. A mixture of 60 forward primers for TCR Vbeta segments and 13 reverse primers for TCR Jbeta segments was used in the multiplex PCR. A multiplex PCR assay on genomic DNA amplified the CDR3 region of rearranged TCR beta genes. Amplified TCR beta libraries were sequenced as 87-base-pair reads on the Illumina HiSeq System. The paper's data handling went like this. In a later analysis, approximately 74 million unique TCR beta chains were counted across the 666 repertoires, and around 11 million of these chains were shared by at least two donors. To remove PCR and sequencing errors, raw reads were error-corrected and collapsed into unique sequences using a nearest-neighbor algorithm that merged closely related sequences. V, D and J gene segments were assigned by aligning CDR3 sequences to IMGT reference sequences. For a sequence to be retained, a match of at least six nucleotides to both a V gene segment and a J gene segment was required. Rearrangements were called productive when the CDR3 lacked stop codons and stayed in frame with V and J; all others were non-productive. CDR3 was defined by IMGT convention, running from the second conserved V-encoded cysteine to the conserved J-encoded phenylalanine. The earlier analysis of about 590 of the donors excluded sequences that lacked an unambiguous match to a single V gene segment. In an earlier analysis of around 590 of the donors, a V segment was called functional when productive rearrangements were above 56.7%, and segregating when the standard deviation between donors exceeded 5%. A statistical classification framework was built to diagnose cytomegalovirus status from the catalog of TCR beta chain sequences. In a later analysis, TCR nucleotide sequences were compared against IMGT/GENE-DB human TR gene sequences so that V and J genes could be assigned. In a later analysis, CDR3 sequences and most-parsimonious VDJ recombination scenarios were assigned using the TCRdist pipeline. In a later analysis, each TCR beta chain was defined by its CDR3 amino acid sequence together with its V-gene family, and reads lacking a unique V-gene family were excluded. To address suspected cross-contamination and a sequencing artifact, a later analysis removed around 600 highly shared, low-generation-probability nucleotide sequences. A later analysis calculated a clonal expansion index for each public chain from normalized within-repertoire ranks of inferred template counts. In a later analysis, generation probabilities were computed with a VDJ recombination model fitted to out-of-frame rearrangements, and the resulting probabilities were checked against IGoR. In a later analysis, hypergeometric tests were used to score TCR-TCR, TCR-HLA and TCR-CMV co-occurrence, with a repertoire-size bias correction applied to TCR pairs. A later analysis estimated false discovery rates by permuting HLA or CMV assignments 20 times. In a later analysis, co-occurring TCRs were grouped using DBSCAN, and TCRdist sequence similarity was added for clustering within HLA-allele-positive subsets. Repertoires with fewer than 30,000 or more than 120,000 public chains, plus five repertoires with anomalous nucleotide sharing, were excluded from co-occurrence clustering. The immuneACCESS repertoire file appears here via TCRdb, limited to in-frame rearrangements. These files lack a portion of the clones; in checked studies, under half of the deficit traces to unresolved V genes, and the cause of the others is not known. V and J calls and clone size are those listed in that table; D and trimming were worked out from the DNA. This sample is represented by around 200,000 clones; roughly 80% of them were singletons. Roughly 0.73% of the sample is taken by the ten largest.

The cohort was made up of approximately 670 healthy bone marrow donors. All cohort members were sampled while nominally healthy, although unrecorded immune exposures were likely present. The donor was CMV seronegative and belonged to the group of 352 seronegative cohort members. Every donor gave a peripheral blood sample, and the peripheral blood mononuclear cells from that sample were used for TCR beta sequencing. The Qiagen DNeasy Blood Extraction Kit was used to extract genomic DNA from the blood cell samples. The chain was built from TRBV7-7 and TRBJ2-1, with 10 bases aligning to TRBD2. Input material: PBMCs. This receptor was obtained from a woman aged 18-35 years in good health and CMV-seronegative. The CDR3 amino acid sequence is: CASSPLLAGANEQFF. The sequenced DNA: TGTGCCAGCAGCCCCCTCCTAGCGGGGGCCAATGAGCAGTTCTTC. The CDR3 plus the reference TRBV7-7 and TRBJ2-1 genes for the other parts give the full variable domain: GAGVSQSPRYKVTKRGQDVTLRCDPISSHATLYWYQQALGQGPEFLTYFNYEAQPDKSGLPSDRFSAERPEGSISTLTIQRTEQRDSAMYRCASSPLLAGANEQFFGPGTRLTVL.